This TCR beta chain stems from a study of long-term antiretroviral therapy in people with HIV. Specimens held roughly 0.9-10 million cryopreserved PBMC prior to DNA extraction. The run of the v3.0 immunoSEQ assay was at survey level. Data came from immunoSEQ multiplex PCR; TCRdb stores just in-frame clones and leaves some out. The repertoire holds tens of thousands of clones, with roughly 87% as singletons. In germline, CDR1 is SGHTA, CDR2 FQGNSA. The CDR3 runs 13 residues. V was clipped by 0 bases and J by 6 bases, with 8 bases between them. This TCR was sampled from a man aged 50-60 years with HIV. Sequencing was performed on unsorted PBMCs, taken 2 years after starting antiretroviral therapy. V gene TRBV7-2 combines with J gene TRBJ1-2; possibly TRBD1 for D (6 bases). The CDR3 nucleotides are TGTGCCAGCAGCTTAGCCGGGGGCGATGGCTACACCTTC. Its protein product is CASSLAGGDGYTF. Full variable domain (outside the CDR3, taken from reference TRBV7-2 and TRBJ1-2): GAGVSQSPSNKVTEKGKDVELRCDPISGHTALYWYRQSLGQGLEFLIYFQGNSAPDKSGLPSDRFSAERTGGSVSTLTIQRTQQEDSAVYLCASSLAGGDGYTFGSGTRLTVV.